The present T cell receptor (beta chain) was sequenced within a study of regulatory T cells in long-lasting Graves disease. Assembly of TCR beta libraries relied on iRepertoire HTBI primers together with Arm-PCR of CDR3 regions. In TCRdb, the multiplex PCR reads were re-called with MiXCR into one record per CDR3 protein. This sample carries under 450,000 distinct CDR3 sequences, 15% to 20% of them seen once, and the ten largest clones take 20% to 25%. The time point: newly diagnosed GD, antithyroid drugs for less than 3 months. Following extraction of RNA from PBMCs, that RNA was used to make the TCR library. From germline, CDR1 is SGHRS and CDR2 YFSETQ. J was trimmed by 5 bases and V by 4 bases; bases with no gene match: 7. The CDR3 extends over 15 amino acids. There are many counts of this clonotype. This sample was shared with a second study, whose subject was T cells in Graves' hyperthyroidism and ophthalmopathy.

The source of this sequence is a young woman with Graves disease. Here the sequenced sample was peripheral blood mononuclear cells (PBMCs), taken at new diagnosis, from a patient treated with antithyroid drugs. The V and J genes are TRBV5-1 and TRBJ2-3, with TRBD1 matching 10 bases. The CDR3 DNA follows: TGCGCCAGCAGCCGATCCGGGACAGGGGTAGATACGCAGTATTTT. Its translation is CASSRSGTGVDTQYF.